Sample share makes the clone carrying this T cell receptor (beta chain) medium-sized. The V and J ends lost 3 bases and 1 base, in that order; junction bases with no gene match: 5. There are 16 residues in the CDR3. Germline-derived CDR1 and CDR2 are SQVTM and ANQGSEA. These data originate in a study of T cells in tumors after PD-1 blockade. Libraries were prepared by immunoSEQ multiplex PCR; TCRdb keeps only in-frame clonotypes and omits some of them. The sample lists 30,000 to 40,000 clones; just under 80% were seen once. The clonotype was recovered from a human donor with basal cell carcinoma. V usage is TRBV29-1 and J usage is TRBJ2-6; TRBD1 matches at 8 bases. Here the sequenced sample was PBMCs, taken before anti-PD-1 treatment. The CDR3 protein is CSVEGTGRSGANVLTF. In nucleotides, the CDR3 is TGCAGCGTTGAGGGGACAGGAAGGTCTGGGGCCAACGTCCTGACTTTC.